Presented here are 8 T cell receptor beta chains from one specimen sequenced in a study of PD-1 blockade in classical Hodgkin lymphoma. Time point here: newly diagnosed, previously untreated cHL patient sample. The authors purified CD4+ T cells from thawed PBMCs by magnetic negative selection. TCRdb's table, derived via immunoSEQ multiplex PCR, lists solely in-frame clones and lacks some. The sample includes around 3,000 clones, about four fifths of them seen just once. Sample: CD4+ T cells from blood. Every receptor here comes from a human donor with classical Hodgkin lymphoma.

CDR3 bases: TGTGCCACGTCCGCCAACAGGGTGAACACTGAAGCTTTCTTT. This encodes CATSANRVNTEAFF. The J gene is TRBJ1-1, the V gene TRBV6-6, with D tentatively TRBD1 (6 bases). V lost 10 bases, J lost 0 bases, and 15 bases lay in between. Germline CDR1 and CDR2: MNHNY and SVGAGI (reference sequence). This CDR3 is built from 14 residues.

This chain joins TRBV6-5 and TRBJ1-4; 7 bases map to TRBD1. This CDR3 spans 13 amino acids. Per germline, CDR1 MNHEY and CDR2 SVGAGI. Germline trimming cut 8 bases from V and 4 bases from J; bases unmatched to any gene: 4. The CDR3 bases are TGTGCCAGCCGAGGGGGCCGTAATGAAAAACTGTTTTTT. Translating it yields CASRGGRNEKLFF.

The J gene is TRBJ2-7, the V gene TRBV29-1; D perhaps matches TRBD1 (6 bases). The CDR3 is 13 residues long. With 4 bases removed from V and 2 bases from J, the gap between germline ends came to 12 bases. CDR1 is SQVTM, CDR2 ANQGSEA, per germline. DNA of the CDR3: TGCAGCGTTGGGCGGACAGAGACCTACGAGCAGTACTTC. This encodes CSVGRTETYEQYF.

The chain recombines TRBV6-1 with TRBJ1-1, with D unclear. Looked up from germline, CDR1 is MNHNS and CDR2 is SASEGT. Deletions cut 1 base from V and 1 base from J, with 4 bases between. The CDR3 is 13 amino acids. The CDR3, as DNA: TGTGCCAGCAGTGAAGAAAGGAACACTGAAGCTTTCTTT. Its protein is CASSEERNTEAFF.

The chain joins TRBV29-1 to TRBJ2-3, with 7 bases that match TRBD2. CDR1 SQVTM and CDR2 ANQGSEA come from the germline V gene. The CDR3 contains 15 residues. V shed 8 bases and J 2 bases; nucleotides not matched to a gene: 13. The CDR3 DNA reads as TGCAGCACCTGGGGGACTACAACTTTCACAGATACGCAGTATTTT. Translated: CSTWGTTTFTDTQYF.

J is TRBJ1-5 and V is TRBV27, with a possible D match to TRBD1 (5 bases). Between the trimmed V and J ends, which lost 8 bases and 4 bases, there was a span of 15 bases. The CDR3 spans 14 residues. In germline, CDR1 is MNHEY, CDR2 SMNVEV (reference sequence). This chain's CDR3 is CASGSGSGNQPQHF. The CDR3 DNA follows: TGTGCCAGCGGGTCAGGGAGTGGTAATCAGCCCCAGCATTTT.

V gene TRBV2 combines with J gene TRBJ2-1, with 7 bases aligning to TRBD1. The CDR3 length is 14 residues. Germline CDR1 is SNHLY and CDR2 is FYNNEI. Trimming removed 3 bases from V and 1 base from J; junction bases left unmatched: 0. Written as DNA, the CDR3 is TGTGCCAGCAGTGAGGACAGGTCCTACAATGAGCAGTTCTTC. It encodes CASSEDRSYNEQFF.

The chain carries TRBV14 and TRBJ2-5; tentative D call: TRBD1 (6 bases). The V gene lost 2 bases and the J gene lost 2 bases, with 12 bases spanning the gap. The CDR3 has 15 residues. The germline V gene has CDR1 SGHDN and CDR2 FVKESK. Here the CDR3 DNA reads TGTGCCAGCAGCCAACAGGGGATGATTCAAGAGACCCAGTACTTC. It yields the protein CASSQQGMIQETQYF.